This T cell receptor (beta chain) came from a study of T cell repertoires in cytomegalovirus infection. Study information: Public TCR beta signatures marked donors with CMV infection and the matching HLA. Study-level findings and limits: Cumulative public TCR beta family frequency identified CMV carriers with the relevant HLA.

As to this clonotype: Its antigen is unidentified.

The J segment lost 7 bases and the V segment lost 0 bases, leaving 7 bases of the junction unmatched. CDR3 length equals 16 residues. The germline V gene encodes CDR1 MNHEY and CDR2 SVGAGI. Using its own MiXCR run on the reads, TCRdb lists one record per CDR3 protein. Among approximately 910,000 distinct CDR3 sequences listed, under 40% were seen once. This TCR came from a human donor in good health (CMV status not recorded). Some clones in this sample may be carry-over from other donors' samples. The sequencing here drew on cultured CD8+ T cells from PBMCs, taken from culture after CMV antigen stimulation. The chain couples TRBV6-5 to TRBJ2-1; 9 nucleotides match TRBD1. The CDR3 bases are TGTGCCAGCAGTTACTCCCCATCGGGACAGGGTAATGAGCAGTTCTTC. It is translated as CASSYSPSGQGNEQFF.